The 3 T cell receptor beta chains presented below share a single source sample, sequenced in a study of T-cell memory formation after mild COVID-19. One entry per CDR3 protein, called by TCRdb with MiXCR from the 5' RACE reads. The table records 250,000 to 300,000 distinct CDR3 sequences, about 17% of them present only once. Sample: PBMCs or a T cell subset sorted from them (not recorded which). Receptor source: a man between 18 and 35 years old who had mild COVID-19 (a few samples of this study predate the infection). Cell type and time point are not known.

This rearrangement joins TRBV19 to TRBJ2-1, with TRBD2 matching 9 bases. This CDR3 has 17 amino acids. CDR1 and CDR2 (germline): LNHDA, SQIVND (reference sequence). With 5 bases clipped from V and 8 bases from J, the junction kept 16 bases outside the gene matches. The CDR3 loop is CASSERLLRGGLHEQFF. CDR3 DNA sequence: TGTGCCAGTAGTGAGCGTCTCTTGCGGGGGGGCCTTCATGAGCAGTTCTTC.

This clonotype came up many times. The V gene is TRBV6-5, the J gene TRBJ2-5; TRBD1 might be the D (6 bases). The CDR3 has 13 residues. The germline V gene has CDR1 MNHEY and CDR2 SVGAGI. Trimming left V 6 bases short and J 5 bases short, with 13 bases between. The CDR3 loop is CASRSTGWETQYF. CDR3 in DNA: TGTGCCAGCAGATCCACAGGGTGGGAGACCCAGTACTTC.

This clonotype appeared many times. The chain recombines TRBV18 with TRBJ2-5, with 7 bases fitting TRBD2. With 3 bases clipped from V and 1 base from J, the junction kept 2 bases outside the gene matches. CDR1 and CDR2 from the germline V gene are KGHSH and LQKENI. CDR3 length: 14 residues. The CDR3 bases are TGTGCCAGCTCACCCGGCGGGGGCCAAGAGACCCAGTACTTC. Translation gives CASSPGGGQETQYF.